These T cell receptor beta chains were read from a single sample in a study of blood T cell repertoires in COVID-19. Here immunoSEQ multiplex PCR was the method, and the copy in TCRdb shows in-frame clones only, minus some. This table has roughly 180,000 clones, approximately 86% appearing once. The sequencing input was peripheral blood. The receptors derive from a man between 18 and 29 years old with acute or convalescent COVID-19. Both conserved end residues are part of each CDR3. Each record gives: clone size, D gene, V gene, J gene, CDR3 protein, CDR3 DNA. D genes are given only for firm matches. Size values are once, few and many counts, or a class for expanded clones, and some rows have none.

-,-,TRBV30,TRBJ1-2,CAWTGGGPRDYTF,TGTGCCTGGACCGGGGGGGGACCTCGGGACTACACCTTC
-,TRBD2,TRBV9,TRBJ2-1,CASSVRLAGGTEQFF,TGTGCCAGCAGCGTACGACTAGCGGGGGGGACTGAGCAGTTCTTC
-,-,TRBV12-3/TRBV12-4,TRBJ2-2,CASSRGNTGELFF,TGTGCCAGCAGTCGCGGGAACACCGGGGAGCTGTTTTTT
-,-,TRBV5-1,TRBJ1-1,CASRVEPGQELAFF,TGCGCCAGCAGGGTCGAGCCGGGACAAGAATTGGCTTTCTTT
-,-,TRBV7-8,TRBJ2-1,CASSLVNPNNEQFF,TGTGCCAGCAGCTTAGTAAACCCTAACAATGAGCAGTTCTTC
-,TRBD1,TRBV5-1,TRBJ1-2,CASSLDQGGYGYTF,TGCGCCAGCAGCTTGGACCAGGGGGGCTATGGCTACACCTTC
-,TRBD1,TRBV28,TRBJ1-1,CASRDRGRTEAFF,TGTGCCAGCAGGGACAGGGGGCGAACTGAAGCTTTCTTT
once,TRBD1,TRBV27,TRBJ1-2,CASSLGTGPSRGYTF,TGTGCCAGCAGCCTCGGGACAGGGCCCTCCCGGGGCTACACCTTC
-,-,TRBV2,TRBJ1-1,CASRELERGRAFF,TGTGCCAGCAGAGAACTCGAAAGGGGTCGGGCTTTCTTT
-,-,TRBV20-1,TRBJ1-2,CSAEPGAGYTF,TGCAGTGCCGAGCCGGGAGCGGGCTACACCTTC
-,TRBD2,TRBV7-9,TRBJ2-2,CASSRLAGANTGELFF,TGTGCCAGCAGCCGTTTAGCGGGGGCTAACACCGGGGAGCTGTTTTTT
-,TRBD1,TRBV14,TRBJ2-7,CASSRTGTGIHEQYF,TGTGCCAGCAGCCGAACTGGGACAGGGATCCACGAGCAGTACTTC
once,-,TRBV10-2,TRBJ1-1,CASSEVARRPEAFF,TGCGCCAGCAGTGAAGTCGCGAGGAGGCCTGAAGCTTTCTTT
-,-,TRBV7-9,TRBJ1-3,CASSPGFGNTIYF,TGTGCCAGCAGCCCAGGTTTTGGAAACACCATATATTTT
-,-,TRBV4-1,TRBJ1-4,CASSQDRGDEKLFF,TGCGCCAGCAGCCAAGACAGGGGCGATGAAAAACTGTTTTTT
-,TRBD2,TRBV3-1/TRBV3-2,TRBJ2-3,CASSPRLAAISTDTQYF,TGTGCCAGCAGCCCTCGACTAGCGGCAATAAGCACAGATACGCAGTATTTT
-,-,TRBV20-1,TRBJ1-6,CSPNDGPGNRNSPLHF,TGCAGTCCTAATGACGGACCCGGGAACAGAAATTCACCCCTCCACTTT
-,TRBD2,TRBV5-1,TRBJ2-5,CASSGGLAGNQETQYF,TGCGCCAGCAGCGGGGGACTAGCGGGCAACCAAGAGACCCAGTACTTC
-,-,TRBV25-1,TRBJ1-2,CASSAGGWGYTF,TGTGCCAGCAGTGCGGGAGGTTGGGGCTACACCTTC
-,TRBD1,TRBV30,TRBJ2-3,CAWSGGQGDTDTQYF,TGTGCCTGGAGCGGGGGACAGGGAGACACAGATACGCAGTATTTT
-,-,TRBV7-8,TRBJ1-6,CASSFTARGQRYNSPLHF,TGTGCCAGCAGCTTCACTGCCAGGGGACAACGATATAATTCACCCCTCCACTTT
-,TRBD1,TRBV5-8,TRBJ1-6,CASSSGDRDNSPLHF,TGTGCCAGCAGCTCAGGGGACAGGGATAATTCACCCCTCCACTTT
-,-,TRBV7-2,TRBJ2-3,CASSSQLGATDTQYF,TGTGCCAGCAGCTCACAGTTGGGGGCCACAGATACGCAGTATTTT
-,TRBD1,TRBV7-3,TRBJ2-1,CASSLGQGARKQFF,TGTGCCAGCAGCTTGGGACAGGGGGCAAGGAAGCAGTTCTTC
once,-,TRBV24-1,TRBJ2-6,CATSDPGTGSGANVLTF,TGTGCCACCAGTGACCCCGGCACAGGGTCTGGGGCCAACGTCCTGACTTTC
-,-,TRBV5-5,TRBJ1-4,CASSLGAGSSEKLFF,TGTGCCAGCAGCTTGGGTGCAGGGTCGTCTGAAAAACTGTTTTTT
-,-,TRBV25-1,TRBJ1-2,CVSSVQGFAGGYTF,TGTGTCAGCAGTGTGCAAGGGTTCGCGGGTGGCTACACCTTC